This is a list of T cell receptor beta chains from one sample in a study of T cell changes during pregnancy in multiple sclerosis. Method: immunoSEQ multiplex PCR; TCRdb's copy keeps in-frame clones and lacks some. The data show some 31,000 clones, roughly nine tenths seen once. This specimen consisted of CD8+ T cells from peripheral blood mononuclear cells, obtained in the third trimester of pregnancy. The receptors come from a female donor with multiple sclerosis, enrolled in a pregnancy study. The CDR3 runs from the conserved cysteine through the conserved F or W. Each record gives: V gene, J gene, CDR3 protein.

>TRBV4-1|TRBJ2-7
CASSPPPGEQYF
>TRBV7-9|TRBJ1-2
CASSEGTGRHYGYTF
>TRBV9|TRBJ2-7
CASSVVDSSYEQYF
>TRBV7-9|TRBJ1-2
CASSITTYGYTF
>TRBV5-1|TRBJ2-7
CASSSDISYEQYF
>TRBV5-1|TRBJ1-5
CASSLEAGRLTINQPQHF
>TRBV27|TRBJ1-2
CASSLRTALPYGYTF
>TRBV4-1|TRBJ2-7
CASSQDGLAGRYEQYF
>TRBV7-9|TRBJ2-7
CASSLGLGAMGEQYF
>TRBV15|TRBJ2-6
CATSRDGGANVLTF
>TRBV15|TRBJ2-3
CATSSIRQRKTDTQYF
>TRBV28|TRBJ2-1
CASSLLPHSPLDNEQFF
>TRBV2|TRBJ1-4
CAILYREDEKLFF
>TRBV4-1|TRBJ2-7
CASSRGTGGYYEQYF
>TRBV30|TRBJ1-4
CAWKEQGPVEKLFF
>TRBV7-8|TRBJ1-4
CASSRTANEKLFF